This TCR beta chain was captured by sequencing in a study of blood T cell repertoires in COVID-19. Overall study context: The United States, Italy and Spain supplied acute and convalescent COVID-19 samples. Sources were T cells, B-cell-depleted T cells, or PBMCs; the material itself was cDNA or gDNA.

Germline V gene sequence: CDR1 MNHEY, CDR2 SMNVEV (reference sequence). This CDR3 comprises 12 residues. In the study's own analysis: Amplifying reference gene primers gave estimates of nucleated cell counts. Repertoires were generated with immunoSEQ multiplex PCR, while TCRdb's copy carries only in-frame clones and drops some. The DNA gave D and trimming, while V, J and clone size come from that table. In the table there are around 200,000 clones, 86% of which are singletons. The gene calls are TRBV27 and TRBJ2-5, with 8 bases lining up with TRBD2. The material sequenced was peripheral blood. The TCR sequence derives from an older man with acute or convalescent COVID-19. CDR3 DNA sequence: TGTGTATGGGCTAGCGGGCAAGAGACCCAGTACTTC. Translated: CVWASGQETQYF.